This T cell receptor (beta chain) is drawn from a study of T cell responses to AZD1222 COVID-19 vaccine. The CDR3 consists of 19 residues. J was trimmed by 2 bases and V by 7 bases; bases with no gene match: 19. Germline values: CDR1 SNHLY, CDR2 FYNNEI. Some clones are missing from TCRdb's copy, which holds only in-frame ones; the method was immunoSEQ multiplex PCR. The profile shows some 140,000 clones, more than 85% of them singletons. This clonotype was sampled from an adult in good health. The chain employs TRBV2 and TRBJ2-5; 10 positions match TRBD2. The sequencing here drew on peripheral blood, taken on day 0 of AZD1222 vaccination. The CDR3 reads CASMGKYNSGRGQQETQYF. DNA of the CDR3: TGTGCCAGCATGGGGAAGTACAACAGCGGGAGGGGACAACAAGAGACCCAGTACTTC.